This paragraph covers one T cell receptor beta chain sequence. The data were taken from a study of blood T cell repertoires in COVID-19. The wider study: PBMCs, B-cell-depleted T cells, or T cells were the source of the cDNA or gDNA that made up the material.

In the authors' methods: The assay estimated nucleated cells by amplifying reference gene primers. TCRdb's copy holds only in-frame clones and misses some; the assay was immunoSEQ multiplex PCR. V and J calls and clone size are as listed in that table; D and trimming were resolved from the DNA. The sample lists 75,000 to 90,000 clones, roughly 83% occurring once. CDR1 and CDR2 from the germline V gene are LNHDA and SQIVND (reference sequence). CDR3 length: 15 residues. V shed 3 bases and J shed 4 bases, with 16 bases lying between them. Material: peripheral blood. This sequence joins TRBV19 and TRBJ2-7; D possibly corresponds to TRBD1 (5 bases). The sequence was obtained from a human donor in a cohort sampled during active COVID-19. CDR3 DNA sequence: TGTGCCAGTAGTATCTCGACAGATCGGGCTTACGAGCAGTACTTC. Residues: CASSISTDRAYEQYF.